This TCR beta chain was documented in a study of blood T cell repertoires in COVID-19. Study background: The United States, Italy and Spain supplied acute and convalescent COVID-19 samples. T cells, B-cell-depleted T cells, or PBMCs provided the cDNA or gDNA that served as material.

The assay was immunoSEQ multiplex PCR, and TCRdb's table has in-frame clones only and misses some. The sample includes approximately 150,000 clones, 88% of them seen just once. Germline V gene lookup returns CDR1 LGHNT and CDR2 FRNRAP. The CDR3 is made up of 18 amino acids. The germline V and J ends were trimmed by 2 bases and 2 bases, with 22 bases remaining between them. The specimen sequenced was peripheral blood. The V gene is TRBV12-5, the J gene TRBJ2-7; a weak D match, TRBD2 (6 bases). The sequence was collected from a man aged 65 to 79 with acute or convalescent COVID-19. This chain's CDR3 is CASGLPPGWRGPAYEQYF. In nucleotides, the CDR3 is TGTGCTAGTGGTTTGCCTCCCGGTTGGAGGGGTCCGGCCTACGAGCAGTACTTC.